This T cell receptor (beta chain) was profiled in a study of T cell repertoires in cytomegalovirus infection. Comment on this clonotype: Its cognate antigen is unknown.

There are 15 residues in the CDR3. Germline loops: CDR1 SGHVT, CDR2 SQSDAQ. The germline V and J ends were trimmed by 5 bases and 2 bases, with 15 bases remaining between them. Study outcomes and limitations: Across the ex vivo response, the dominant clonotypes were HLA-C-restricted CMV-specific TCR beta clonotypes.

Each CDR3 protein gets one entry after TCRdb re-called the reads with MiXCR. This table has some 200,000 distinct CDR3 sequences, around 40% appearing once. The source is a human donor in good health (CMV status not recorded). Some clones in this sample may be carry-over from other donors' samples. Sequencing used CD8+ T cells from cultured PBMCs, obtained from culture after CMV antigen stimulation. This chain links TRBV7-4 with TRBJ1-2; D is undetermined. The CDR3 here is CASSDTGQANYGYTF. Here the CDR3 DNA reads TGTGCCAGCAGCGACACCGGGCAGGCAAACTATGGCTACACCTTC.